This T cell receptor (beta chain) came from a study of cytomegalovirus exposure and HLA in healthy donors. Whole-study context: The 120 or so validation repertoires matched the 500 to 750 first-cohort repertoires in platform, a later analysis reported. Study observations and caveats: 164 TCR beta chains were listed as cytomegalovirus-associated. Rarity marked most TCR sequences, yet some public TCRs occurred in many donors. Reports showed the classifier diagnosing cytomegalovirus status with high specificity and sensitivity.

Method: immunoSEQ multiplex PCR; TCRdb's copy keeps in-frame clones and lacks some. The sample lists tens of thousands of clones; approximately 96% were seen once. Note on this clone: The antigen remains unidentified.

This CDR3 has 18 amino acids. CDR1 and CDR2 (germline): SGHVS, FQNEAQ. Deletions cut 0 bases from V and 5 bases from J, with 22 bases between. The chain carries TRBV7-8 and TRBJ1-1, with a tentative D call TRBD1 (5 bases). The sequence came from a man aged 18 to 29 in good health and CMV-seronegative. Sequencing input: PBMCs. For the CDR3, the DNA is TGTGCCAGCAGCTTAGCGAGGCCGGGACCCGCGGGAGGGACTGAAGCTTTCTTT. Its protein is CASSLARPGPAGGTEAFF.